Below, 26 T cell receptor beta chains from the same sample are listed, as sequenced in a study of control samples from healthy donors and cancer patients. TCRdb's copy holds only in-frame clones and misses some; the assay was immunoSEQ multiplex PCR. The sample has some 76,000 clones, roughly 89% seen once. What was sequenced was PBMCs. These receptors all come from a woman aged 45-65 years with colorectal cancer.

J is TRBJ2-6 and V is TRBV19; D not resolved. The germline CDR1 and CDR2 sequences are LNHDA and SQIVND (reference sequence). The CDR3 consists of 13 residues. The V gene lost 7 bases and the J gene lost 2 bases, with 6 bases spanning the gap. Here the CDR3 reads CASTRTGANVLTF. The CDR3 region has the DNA TGTGCCAGTACCCGGACTGGGGCCAACGTCCTGACTTTC.

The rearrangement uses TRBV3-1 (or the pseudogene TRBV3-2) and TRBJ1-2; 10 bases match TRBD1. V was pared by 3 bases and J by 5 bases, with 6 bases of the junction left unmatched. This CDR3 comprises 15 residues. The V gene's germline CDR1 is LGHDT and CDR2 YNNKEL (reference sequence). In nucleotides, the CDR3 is TGTGCCAGCAGCCATCGACAGGGGGCTGTGTATGGCTACACCTTC. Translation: CASSHRQGAVYGYTF.

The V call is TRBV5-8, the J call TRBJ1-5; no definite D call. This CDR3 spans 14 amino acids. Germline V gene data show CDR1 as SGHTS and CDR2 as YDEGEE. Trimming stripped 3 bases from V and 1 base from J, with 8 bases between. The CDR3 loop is CASSSSVSNQPQHF. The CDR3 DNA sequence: TGTGCCAGCAGCTCATCAGTGAGCAATCAGCCCCAGCATTTT.

CDR3 loop: CAWSVSFNYGYTF. DNA of the CDR3: TGTGCCTGGAGTGTCAGCTTTAACTATGGCTACACCTTC. The V and J genes are TRBV30 and TRBJ1-2; D remains ambiguous. Trimming removed 0 bases at V and 1 base at J, with 6 bases between. The CDR3 runs to 13 residues. Germline V gene sequence: CDR1 GTSNPN, CDR2 SVGIG (reference sequence).

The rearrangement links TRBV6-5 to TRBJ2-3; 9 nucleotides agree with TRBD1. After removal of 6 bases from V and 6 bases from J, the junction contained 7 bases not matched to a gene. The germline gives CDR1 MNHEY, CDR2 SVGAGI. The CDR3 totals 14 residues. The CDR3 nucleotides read TGTGCCAGCAGCGTCACAGGGGGCGCGGATACGCAGTATTTT. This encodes CASSVTGGADTQYF.

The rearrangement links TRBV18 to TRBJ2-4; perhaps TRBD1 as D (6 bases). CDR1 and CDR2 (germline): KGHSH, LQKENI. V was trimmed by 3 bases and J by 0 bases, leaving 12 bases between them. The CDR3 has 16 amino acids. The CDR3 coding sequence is TGTGCCAGCTCACCTCGGACAGACGTAGCCAAAAACATTCAGTACTTC. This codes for CASSPRTDVAKNIQYF.

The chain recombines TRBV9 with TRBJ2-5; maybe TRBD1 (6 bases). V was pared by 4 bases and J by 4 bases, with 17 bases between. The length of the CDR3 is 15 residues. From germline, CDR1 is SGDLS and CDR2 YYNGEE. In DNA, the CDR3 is TGTGCCAGCAGCCGGACAGATTTCTACGGAGAGACCCAGTACTTC. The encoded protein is CASSRTDFYGETQYF.

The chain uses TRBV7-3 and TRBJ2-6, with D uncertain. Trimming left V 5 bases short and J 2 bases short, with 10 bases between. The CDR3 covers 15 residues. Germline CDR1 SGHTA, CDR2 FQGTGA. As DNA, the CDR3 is TGTGCCAGCAGCCCCTCAGTAACTGGGGCCAACGTCCTGACTTTC. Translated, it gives CASSPSVTGANVLTF.

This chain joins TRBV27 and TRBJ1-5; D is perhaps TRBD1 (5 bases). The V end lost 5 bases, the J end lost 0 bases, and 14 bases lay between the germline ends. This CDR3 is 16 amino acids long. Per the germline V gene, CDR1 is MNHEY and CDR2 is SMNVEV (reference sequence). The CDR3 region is CASSPAGSYSNQPQHF. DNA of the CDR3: TGTGCCAGCAGTCCAGCAGGGTCCTATAGCAATCAGCCCCAGCATTTT.

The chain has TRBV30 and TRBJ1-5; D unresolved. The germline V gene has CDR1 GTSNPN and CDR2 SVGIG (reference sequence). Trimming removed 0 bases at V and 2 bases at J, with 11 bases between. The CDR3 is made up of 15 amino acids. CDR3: CAWSVEGRGNQPQHF. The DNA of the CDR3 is TGTGCCTGGAGTGTAGAGGGTCGGGGCAATCAGCCCCAGCATTTT.

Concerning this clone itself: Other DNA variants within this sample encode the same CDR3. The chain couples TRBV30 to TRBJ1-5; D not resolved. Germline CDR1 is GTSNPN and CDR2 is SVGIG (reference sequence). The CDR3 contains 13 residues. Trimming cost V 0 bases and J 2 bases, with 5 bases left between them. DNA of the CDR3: TGTGCCTGGAGTGTAAGGGGCAATCAGCCCCAGCATTTT. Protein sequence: CAWSVRGNQPQHF.

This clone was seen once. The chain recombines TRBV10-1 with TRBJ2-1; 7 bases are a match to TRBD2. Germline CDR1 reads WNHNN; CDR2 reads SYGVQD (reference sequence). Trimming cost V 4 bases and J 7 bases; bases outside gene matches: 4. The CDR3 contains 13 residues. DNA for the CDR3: TGCGCCAGCAGTGTTCAGCGGGAAAATGAGCAGTTCTTC. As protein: CASSVQRENEQFF.

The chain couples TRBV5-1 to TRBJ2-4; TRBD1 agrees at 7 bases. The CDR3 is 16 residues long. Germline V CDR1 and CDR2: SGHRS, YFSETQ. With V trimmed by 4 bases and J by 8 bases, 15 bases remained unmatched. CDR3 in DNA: TGCGCCAGCAGCAGAGGGGGACAGCCTCTGCTGGACATTCAGTACTTC. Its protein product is CASSRGGQPLLDIQYF.

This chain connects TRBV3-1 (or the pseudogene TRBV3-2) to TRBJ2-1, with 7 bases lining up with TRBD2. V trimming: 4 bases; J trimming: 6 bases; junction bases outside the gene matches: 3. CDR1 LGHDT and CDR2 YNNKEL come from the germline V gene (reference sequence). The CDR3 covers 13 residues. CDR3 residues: CASSPSSGNEQFF. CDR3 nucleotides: TGTGCCAGCAGCCCATCTAGCGGCAATGAGCAGTTCTTC.

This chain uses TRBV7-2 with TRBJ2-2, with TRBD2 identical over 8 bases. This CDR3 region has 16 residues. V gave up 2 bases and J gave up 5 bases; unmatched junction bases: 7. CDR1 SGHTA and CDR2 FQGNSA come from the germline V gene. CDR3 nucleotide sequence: TGTGCCAGCAGCTTATTCGGGGGGGCCCAAACCGGGGAGCTGTTTTTT. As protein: CASSLFGGAQTGELFF.

The CDR3 is CASSQRVRETQYF. Written as DNA, the CDR3 is TGCGCCAGCAGCCAAAGAGTAAGAGAGACCCAGTACTTC. The chain couples TRBV5-1 to TRBJ2-5; D not resolved. This CDR3 comprises 13 residues. Germline V gene lookup returns CDR1 SGHRS and CDR2 YFSETQ. Trimming cost V 4 bases and J 4 bases, with 11 bases left between them.

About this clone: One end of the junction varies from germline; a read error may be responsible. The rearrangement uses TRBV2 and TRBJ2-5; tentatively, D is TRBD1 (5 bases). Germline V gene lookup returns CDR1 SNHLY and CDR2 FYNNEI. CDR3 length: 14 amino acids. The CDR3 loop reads CASREGVITETQYF. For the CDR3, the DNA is TGTGCCAGCAGAGAAGGGGTCATTACCGAGACCCAGTACTTC.

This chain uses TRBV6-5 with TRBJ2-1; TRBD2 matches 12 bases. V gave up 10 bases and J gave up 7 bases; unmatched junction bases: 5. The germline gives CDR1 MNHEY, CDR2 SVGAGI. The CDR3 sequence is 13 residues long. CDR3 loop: CATRGLAGNEQFF. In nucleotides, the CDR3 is TGTGCCACCCGGGGACTAGCGGGTAATGAGCAGTTCTTC.

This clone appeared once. For the CDR3, the DNA is TGTGCCAGCAGCCTAGCGGGGGGGCGGAGTGAGCAGTTCTTC. It specifies CASSLAGGRSEQFF. V and J are TRBV27 and TRBJ2-1; 12 nucleotides match TRBD2. The CDR3 consists of 14 residues. The trim removed 6 bases at V and 9 bases at J, leaving 6 bases unmatched. Germline V gene sequence: CDR1 MNHEY, CDR2 SMNVEV (reference sequence).

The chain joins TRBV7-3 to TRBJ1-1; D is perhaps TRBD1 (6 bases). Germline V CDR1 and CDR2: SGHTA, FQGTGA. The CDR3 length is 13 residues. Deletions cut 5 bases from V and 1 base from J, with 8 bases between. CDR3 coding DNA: TGTGCCAGCAGCCAACAGGGGAACACTGAAGCTTTCTTT. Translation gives CASSQQGNTEAFF.

As DNA, the CDR3 is TGTGCCAGCAGTGAACAGGACAGTGCCCAGGGCCGCTACTATGGCTACACCTTC. Protein sequence: CASSEQDSAQGRYYGYTF. The J gene is TRBJ1-2, the V gene TRBV25-1, with a tentative D call TRBD1 (6 bases). V lost 2 bases and J lost 3, with 22 bases in between. The CDR3 spans 18 residues. Germline CDR1 and CDR2: MGHDK and SYGVNS.

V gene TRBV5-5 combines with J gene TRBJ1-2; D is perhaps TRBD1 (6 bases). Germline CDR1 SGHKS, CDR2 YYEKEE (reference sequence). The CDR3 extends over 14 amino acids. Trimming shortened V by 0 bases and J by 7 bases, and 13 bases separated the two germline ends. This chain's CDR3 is CASSLVPGASGYTF. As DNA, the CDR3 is TGTGCCAGCAGCTTGGTACCGGGGGCTAGTGGCTACACCTTC.

This chain's CDR3 is CASSIGRRGDSPLHF. The CDR3 nucleotides are TGTGCCAGTAGTATTGGGCGACGGGGCGATTCACCCCTCCACTTT. The gene calls are TRBV19 and TRBJ1-6, with D maybe TRBD1 (5 bases). The CDR3 sequence is 15 residues long. Trimming shortened V by 3 bases and J by 8 bases, and 14 bases separated the two germline ends. Germline V gene data show CDR1 as LNHDA and CDR2 as SQIVND (reference sequence).

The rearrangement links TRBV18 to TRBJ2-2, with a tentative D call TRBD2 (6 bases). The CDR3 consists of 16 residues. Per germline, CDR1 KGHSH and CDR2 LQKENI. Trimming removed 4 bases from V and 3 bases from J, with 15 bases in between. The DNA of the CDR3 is TGTGCCAGCTCACTCTCGGTCGGGGGAGACACCGGGGAGCTGTTTTTT. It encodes CASSLSVGGDTGELFF.

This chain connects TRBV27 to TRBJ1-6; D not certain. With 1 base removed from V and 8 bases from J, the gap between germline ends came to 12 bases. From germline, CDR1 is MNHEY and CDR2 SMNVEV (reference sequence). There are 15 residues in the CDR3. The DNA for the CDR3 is TGTGCCAGCAGTTTATACAGCCAAAAGGATTCACCCCTCCACTTT. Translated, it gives CASSLYSQKDSPLHF.

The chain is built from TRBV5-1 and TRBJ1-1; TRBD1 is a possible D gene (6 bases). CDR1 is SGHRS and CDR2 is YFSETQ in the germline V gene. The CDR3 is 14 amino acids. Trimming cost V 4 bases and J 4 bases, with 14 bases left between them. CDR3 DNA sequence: TGCGCCAGCAGCCCCCGGACAGTGCCCACTGAAGCTTTCTTT. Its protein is CASSPRTVPTEAFF. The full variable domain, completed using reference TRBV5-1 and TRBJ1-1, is KAGVTQTPRYLIKTRGQQVTLSCSPISGHRSVSWYQQTPGQGLQFLFEYFSETQRNKGNFPGRFSGRQFSNSRSEMNVSTLELGDSALYLCASSPRTVPTEAFFGQGTRLTVV.